Presented here are 16 T cell receptor beta chains from one specimen sequenced in a study of shared clonotypes between healthy human individuals. Produced via immunoSEQ multiplex PCR; TCRdb's table is partial and in-frame only. The table has around 1.6 million clones, about 98% seen once; the top ten hold about 0.45%. Sequencing was done on a sample of naive CD4+ T cells sorted from blood. Documented subset: CD45RA+ positively selected. These receptors all come from a man aged 25-40 years in good health.

The chain carries TRBV28 and TRBJ2-5, with TRBD2 matching 7 bases. J was trimmed by 0 bases and V by 1 base; bases with no gene match: 2. The CDR3 runs to 15 residues. CDR1 and CDR2 from the germline V gene are MDHEN and SYDVKM. The CDR3 DNA reads as TGTGCCAGCAGTTTATTGGGACTAAACCAAGAGACCCAGTACTTC. This translates into CASSLLGLNQETQYF.

Comment on this clone: Other DNA variants within this sample encode the same CDR3. The chain is built from TRBV28 and TRBJ2-7, with D unclear. The germline gives CDR1 MDHEN, CDR2 SYDVKM. V was clipped by 4 bases and J by 0 bases, with 4 bases between them. This CDR3 contains 12 residues. The CDR3 loop is CASSSYSYEQYF. The CDR3 DNA is TGTGCCAGCAGTTCCTACTCCTACGAGCAGTACTTC.

In the case of this clone: This sample includes further DNA sequences coding for the same CDR3. The chain is built from TRBV27 and TRBJ2-7, with 7 bases matching TRBD1. From germline, CDR1 is MNHEY and CDR2 SMNVEV (reference sequence). The CDR3 is 16 residues long. Trimming at V came to 2 bases and at J to 2 bases, leaving 9 bases not matched to a gene. The CDR3 bases are TGTGCCAGCAGTTTAGTAGGGCAGGGGGTAACCTACGAGCAGTACTTC. Translating gives CASSLVGQGVTYEQYF.

The chain couples TRBV7-2 to TRBJ2-5, with 10 bases that match TRBD1. With V trimmed by 5 bases and J by 5 bases, 14 bases remained unmatched. The CDR3 extends over 17 amino acids. Germline assignment: CDR1 SGHTA and CDR2 FQGNSA. CDR3 DNA: TGTGCCAGCAGCCCGTCGGAGGGACAGGGGTGGGTTGAGACCCAGTACTTC. It specifies CASSPSEGQGWVETQYF. The full variable domain, rest sourced from reference TRBV7-2 and TRBJ2-5, is GAGVSQSPSNKVTEKGKDVELRCDPISGHTALYWYRQSLGQGLEFLIYFQGNSAPDKSGLPSDRFSAERTGGSVSTLTIQRTQQEDSAVYLCASSPSEGQGWVETQYFGPGTRLLVL.

This clone was counted only a few times. The same CDR3 can be traced to other DNA sequences in this sample. The CDR3 DNA reads TGTGCCAGCAGTCCCTACAATGAGCAGTTCTTC. This gives the protein CASSPYNEQFF. The genes are TRBV28 and TRBJ2-1; D unresolved. V dropped 5 bases and J dropped 2 bases, with 1 base sitting between them. This CDR3 has 11 residues. Germline V lookup: CDR1 MDHEN, CDR2 SYDVKM.

This chain connects TRBV2 to TRBJ2-7; 8 nucleotides line up with TRBD1. The CDR3 covers 12 residues. CDR1 SNHLY and CDR2 FYNNEI come from the germline V gene. The V and J ends lost 6 bases and 6 bases, in that order; junction bases with no gene match: 4. The CDR3 DNA follows: TGTGCCAGCAGCGGACAGGGTCGCGAGCAGTACTTC. Protein product: CASSGQGREQYF. The full variable domain, rest sourced from reference TRBV2 and TRBJ2-7, is EPEVTQTPSHQVTQMGQEVILRCVPISNHLYFYWYRQILGQKVEFLVSFYNNEISEKSEIFDDQFSVERPDGSNFTLKIRSTKLEDSAMYFCASSGQGREQYFGPGTRLTVT.

This chain joins TRBV18 and TRBJ2-1, with 10 positions matching TRBD2. This CDR3 has 15 amino acids. Trimming at V came to 6 bases and at J to 3 bases, leaving 5 bases not matched to a gene. Germline CDR1 is KGHSH and CDR2 is LQKENI. This CDR3 reads CASSPIAGGYNEQFF. The CDR3 DNA reads TGTGCCAGCTCCCCTATAGCGGGAGGCTACAATGAGCAGTTCTTC.

On this clone itself: Other DNA sequences of this sample code for an identical CDR3. This sequence joins TRBV7-2 and TRBJ2-7, with D uncertain. The ends were cut back, 1 base at V and 2 bases at J, with 6 bases in the middle. Germline values: CDR1 SGHTA, CDR2 FQGNSA. This CDR3 spans 13 amino acids. CDR3 region: CASSLGSPYEQYF. CDR3 bases: TGTGCCAGCAGCTTAGGGTCCCCCTACGAGCAGTACTTC.

The genes are TRBV5-1 and TRBJ2-2; D possibly corresponds to TRBD2 (7 bases). Deletions cut 9 bases from V and 1 base from J, with 13 bases between. The CDR3 has 14 amino acids. Germline V CDR1 and CDR2: SGHRS, YFSETQ. The CDR3 protein is CATRGLMNTGELFF. CDR3 sequence (DNA): TGCGCCACGCGGGGGCTTATGAACACCGGGGAGCTGTTTTTT. Looking up the rest from reference TRBV5-1 and TRBJ2-2 gives the full variable domain: KAGVTQTPRYLIKTRGQQVTLSCSPISGHRSVSWYQQTPGQGLQFLFEYFSETQRNKGNFPGRFSGRQFSNSRSEMNVSTLELGDSALYLCATRGLMNTGELFFGEGSRLTVL.

This clone was counted a single time. This chain links TRBV5-5 with TRBJ2-1; possible D gene TRBD1, 6 bases. The CDR3 length is 18 residues. Germline loops: CDR1 SGHKS, CDR2 YYEKEE (reference sequence). Between the trimmed V and J ends, which lost 4 bases and 0 bases, there was a span of 20 bases. Here the CDR3 reads CASSPYRTAISSYNEQFF. In DNA, the CDR3 is TGTGCCAGCAGCCCCTATAGGACAGCTATTAGCTCCTACAATGAGCAGTTCTTC.

The rearrangement uses TRBV5-1 and TRBJ2-7; maybe TRBD1 (6 bases). From germline, CDR1 is SGHRS and CDR2 YFSETQ. Trimming removed 4 bases at V and 5 bases at J, with 16 bases between. The CDR3 runs 14 residues. CDR3 sequence (DNA): TGCGCCAGCAGCCTTGGACAGACGGGGAACGAGCAGTACTTC. Protein: CASSLGQTGNEQYF.

This chain joins TRBV14 and TRBJ2-7; D unclear. CDR1 and CDR2 from the germline V gene are SGHDN and FVKESK. The CDR3 sequence is 15 residues long. The V and J ends lost 1 base and 3 bases respectively, with 13 bases between them. The CDR3 DNA reads as TGTGCCAGCAGCCAAGGCCGGGCTAGTTTCTACGAGCAGTACTTC. Translating gives CASSQGRASFYEQYF.

The rearrangement links TRBV28 to TRBJ2-1, with D perhaps given as TRBD1 or TRBD2 (5 bases each). Germline-derived CDR1 and CDR2 are MDHEN and SYDVKM. The V and J ends lost 3 bases and 3 bases respectively, with 9 bases between them. CDR3 length: 14 amino acids. The CDR3 DNA reads as TGTGCCAGCAGTTTGGGGGACCTCTACAATGAGCAGTTCTTC. As protein: CASSLGDLYNEQFF.

V usage is TRBV2 and J usage is TRBJ1-4, with no clear D. Germline V gene lookup returns CDR1 SNHLY and CDR2 FYNNEI. The V end was cut by 7 bases, the J end by 8 bases, with 8 bases between. This CDR3 has 11 amino acids. CDR3 in amino acids: CASNVNEKLFF. As DNA, the CDR3 is TGTGCCAGCAATGTTAACGAAAAACTGTTTTTT.

This sequence joins TRBV11-2 and TRBJ2-7, with TRBD2 as a possible D gene (6 bases). CDR3 length equals 16 residues. Deletions cut 2 bases from V and 2 bases from J, with 16 bases between. Germline assignment: CDR1 SGHAT and CDR2 FQNNGV. CDR3 nucleotides: TGTGCCAGCAGCTTACAGATAGCGGACATCACCTACGAGCAGTACTTC. This sequence encodes CASSLQIADITYEQYF.

The chain uses TRBV2 and TRBJ2-7, with D possibly matching TRBD1 (6 bases). This CDR3 has 13 residues. V lost 7 bases and J lost 3, with 13 bases in between. The germline gives CDR1 SNHLY, CDR2 FYNNEI. CDR3 DNA sequence: TGTGCCAGCAAGAGACAGGCGAACTACGAGCAGTACTTC. Translated: CASKRQANYEQYF. The full variable domain, its missing parts supplied by reference TRBV2 and TRBJ2-7, is EPEVTQTPSHQVTQMGQEVILRCVPISNHLYFYWYRQILGQKVEFLVSFYNNEISEKSEIFDDQFSVERPDGSNFTLKIRSTKLEDSAMYFCASKRQANYEQYFGPGTRLTVT.